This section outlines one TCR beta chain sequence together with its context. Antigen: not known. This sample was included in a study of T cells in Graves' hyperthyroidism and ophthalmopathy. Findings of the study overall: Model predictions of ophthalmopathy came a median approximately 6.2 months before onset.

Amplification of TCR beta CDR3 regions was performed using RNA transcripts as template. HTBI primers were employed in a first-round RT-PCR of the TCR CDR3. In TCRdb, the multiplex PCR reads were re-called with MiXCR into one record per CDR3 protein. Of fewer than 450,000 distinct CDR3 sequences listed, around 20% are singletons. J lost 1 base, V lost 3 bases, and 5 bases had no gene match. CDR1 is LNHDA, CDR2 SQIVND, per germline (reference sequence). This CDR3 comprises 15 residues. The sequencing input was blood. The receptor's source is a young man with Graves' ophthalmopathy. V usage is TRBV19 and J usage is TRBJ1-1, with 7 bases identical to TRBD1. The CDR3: CASSMSRDRNTEAFF. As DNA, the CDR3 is TGTGCCAGTAGTATGTCCCGGGACAGGAACACTGAAGCTTTCTTT.